This T cell receptor beta chain comes out of a study of patients and donors after allogeneic stem cell transplantation. Trimming left V 3 bases short and J 6 bases short, with 9 bases between. CDR3 length: 14 residues. This clonotype was detected ten times or more. TCRdb ran MiXCR on the RT-PCR reads and lists one entry per CDR3 protein. Of about a million distinct CDR3 sequences listed, roughly 17% are singletons. The chain uses TRBV12-3 or TRBV12-4 and TRBJ1-6, with D perhaps matching TRBD1 (5 bases). Sequencing was performed on blood, either unsorted or a sorted T cell fraction (not recorded which). The clonotype was recovered from a human donor who was either an allogeneic HSCT recipient or a stem cell or donor lymphocyte infusion donor (not recorded which). It is not recorded whose cells these are; they may come from a transplant donor. The CDR3 loop reads CASSLGRANSPLHF. Here the CDR3 DNA reads TGTGCCAGCAGTTTGGGCAGGGCTAATTCACCCCTCCACTTT.